The 14 T cell receptor beta chains given below trace back to one sample, sequenced in a study of immune evolution from preneoplasia to lung adenocarcinoma (dated by TCRdb to about 2021). Libraries came from the immunoSEQ multiplex PCR assay. TCRdb took this table from immuneACCESS and kept in-frame rearrangements with V and J called. Such tables lack part of the clones; where checked against another copy, unresolved V genes explain under half of the gap, and the rest is unexplained. This sample gives 25,000 or so clones in total; 65% to 75% of them show up just once. The ten largest clones represent under 7% of the sample. The material sequenced was FFPE invasive lung adenocarcinoma tissue. Per the publication, the cell subset or site label means: frankly invasive lung adenocarcinoma (ADC). All receptors come from a person between 60 and 70 years old with invasive lung adenocarcinoma. Some clones in this sample may be carry-over from other donors' samples.

The rearrangement uses TRBV4-1 and TRBJ2-2; no reliable D call. Germline CDR1 reads MGHRA; CDR2 reads YSYEKL. The CDR3 spans 14 residues. V was shortened by 4 bases and J by 3 bases, with 9 bases between the two germline ends. The CDR3 region has the DNA TGCGCCAGCAGCCCAAGAAGCGACACCGGGGAGCTGTTTTTT. This gives the protein CASSPRSDTGELFF.

This chain connects TRBV2 to TRBJ2-2; D is possibly TRBD1 (5 bases). Germline V gene data show CDR1 as SNHLY and CDR2 as FYNNEI. V dropped 9 bases and J dropped 1 base, with 6 bases sitting between them. CDR3 length equals 12 residues. The CDR3 DNA reads as TGTGCCAGTGGACAGAACACCGGGGAGCTGTTTTTT. Translation: CASGQNTGELFF.

About this clone itself: The junction departs from the called germline gene at one end, perhaps through a read error. J is TRBJ2-1 and V is TRBV2; D perhaps matches TRBD2 (6 bases). The CDR3 runs 13 residues. Germline V gene sequence: CDR1 SNHLY, CDR2 FYNNEI. CDR3 region: CTSREDYNNEQFF. CDR3 nucleotides: TGTACCAGCAGGGAGGACTATAACAATGAGCAGTTCTTC.

The J gene is TRBJ2-2, the V gene TRBV7-3; D not resolved. CDR3 length: 13 residues. Trimming stripped 5 bases from V and 4 bases from J, with 8 bases between. The germline CDR1 and CDR2 sequences are SGHTA and FQGTGA. The CDR3 spells CASSTTPTGELFF. In nucleotides, the CDR3 is TGTGCCAGCAGCACCACACCCACCGGGGAGCTGTTTTTT.

This clone was seen a handful of times. An end of the junction does not agree with germline; a read error may underlie this. The chain employs TRBV7-8 and TRBJ1-4, with D possibly TRBD1 on 5 matching bases. CDR1 and CDR2 from the germline V gene are SGHVS and FQNEAQ. This CDR3 contains 15 residues. CDR3 loop: CASSLVNRRNDKLFF. Here the CDR3 DNA reads TGTGCCAGCAGCTTAGTGAACAGGCGAAATGACAAACTGTTTTTT.

V gene TRBV18 combines with J gene TRBJ2-7; TRBD1 might be the D (6 bases). CDR1 is KGHSH and CDR2 is LQKENI in the germline V gene. CDR3 size: 12 residues. Trimming removed 2 bases from V and 6 bases from J, with 8 bases in between. The CDR3 region is CASSPSGAEQYF. The CDR3 bases are TGTGCCAGCTCACCATCAGGGGCCGAGCAGTACTTC.

This clone was detected only a few times. The chain combines TRBV7-9 with TRBJ2-4; possibly TRBD1 for D (5 bases). This CDR3 comprises 14 residues. CDR1 is SEHNR, CDR2 FQNEAQ, per germline (reference sequence). V was trimmed by 4 bases and J by 0 bases, leaving 7 bases between them. CDR3 protein: CASSSDIAKNIQYF. CDR3 DNA: TGTGCCAGCAGCTCGGACATAGCCAAAAACATTCAGTACTTC.

This chain links TRBV12-1 with TRBJ2-7; the table's D call, TRBD2, was not checked against the DNA. TRBV12-1 is a known pseudogene. This CDR3 comprises 18 residues. CDR3 loop: CASSFARRLAGGTSEQYF. For the CDR3, the DNA is TGTGCCAGCAGCTTTGCACGTCGGCTAGCGGGAGGCACCTCCGAGCAGTACTTC.

This clone has only one observation. The DNA for the CDR3 is TGTGCCAGCAGGGAGGGGGCAGGTCAGCCCCAGCATTTT. Translated, it gives CASREGAGQPQHF. The chain uses TRBV28 and TRBJ1-5; 7 bases are shared with TRBD1. V shed 6 bases and J 6 bases; nucleotides not matched to a gene: 5. Germline V CDR1 and CDR2: MDHEN, SYDVKM. The CDR3 covers 13 residues.

The V gene is TRBV4-1, the J gene TRBJ1-1; D is perhaps TRBD1 (5 bases). Germline CDR1 and CDR2: MGHRA and YSYEKL. Trimming pared 3 bases from V and 2 bases from J, leaving 13 bases between. The CDR3 sequence is 15 residues long. Here the CDR3 DNA reads TGCGCCAGCAGCCACTTACAGACAGTTAACACTGAAGCTTTCTTT. Translated, it gives CASSHLQTVNTEAFF.

V is TRBV10-3 and J is TRBJ2-7; 8 bases match TRBD1. CDR3 length equals 13 residues. Trimming removed 9 bases from V and 6 bases from J; junction bases left unmatched: 10. Germline CDR1 reads ENHRY; CDR2 reads SYGVKD. The CDR3 sequence is CAISPGQVIEQYF. The CDR3 DNA sequence: TGTGCCATTTCTCCGGGACAGGTCATCGAGCAGTACTTC.

The chain uses TRBV19 and TRBJ2-3; 7 bases agree with TRBD2. Per germline, CDR1 LNHDA and CDR2 SQIVND (reference sequence). Trimming cost V 4 bases and J 4 bases; bases outside gene matches: 2. CDR3 length: 13 amino acids. DNA of the CDR3: TGTGCCAGTAGTAGAGGACTAGCAGATACGCAGTATTTT. It yields the protein CASSRGLADTQYF.

The chain employs TRBV15 and TRBJ2-2; tentatively, D is TRBD2 (6 bases). The CDR3 has 15 residues. The V and J ends lost 3 bases and 8 bases respectively, with 16 bases between them. From germline, CDR1 is LNHNV and CDR2 YYDKDF (reference sequence). The CDR3 DNA is TGTGCCACCAGCAGTTGGACTAAATCGACAGGGGAGCTGTTTTTT. It codes for CATSSWTKSTGELFF. The whole variable domain, remainder taken from reference TRBV15 and TRBJ2-2, is DAMVIQNPRYQVTQFGKPVTLSCSQTLNHNVMYWYQQKSSQAPKLLFHYYDKDFNNEADTPDNFQSRRPNTSFCFLDIRSPGLGDTAMYLCATSSWTKSTGELFFGEGSRLTVL.

This clone has more than one count but fewer than ten. The chain uses TRBV30 and TRBJ1-1; D ambiguous. Germline-derived CDR1 and CDR2 are GTSNPN and SVGIG (reference sequence). The CDR3 contains 11 residues. The germline V and J ends were trimmed by 3 bases and 6 bases, with 8 bases remaining between them. The CDR3 here is CAWRGYAEAFF. The DNA of the CDR3 is TGTGCCTGGAGAGGGTACGCTGAAGCTTTCTTT. The full variable domain, with the rest looked up from reference TRBV30 and TRBJ1-1, is SQTIHQWPATLVQPVGSPLSLECTVEGTSNPNLYWYRQAAGRGLQLLFYSVGIGQISSEVPQNLSASRPQDRQFILSSKKLLLSDSGFYLCAWRGYAEAFFGQGTRLTVV.